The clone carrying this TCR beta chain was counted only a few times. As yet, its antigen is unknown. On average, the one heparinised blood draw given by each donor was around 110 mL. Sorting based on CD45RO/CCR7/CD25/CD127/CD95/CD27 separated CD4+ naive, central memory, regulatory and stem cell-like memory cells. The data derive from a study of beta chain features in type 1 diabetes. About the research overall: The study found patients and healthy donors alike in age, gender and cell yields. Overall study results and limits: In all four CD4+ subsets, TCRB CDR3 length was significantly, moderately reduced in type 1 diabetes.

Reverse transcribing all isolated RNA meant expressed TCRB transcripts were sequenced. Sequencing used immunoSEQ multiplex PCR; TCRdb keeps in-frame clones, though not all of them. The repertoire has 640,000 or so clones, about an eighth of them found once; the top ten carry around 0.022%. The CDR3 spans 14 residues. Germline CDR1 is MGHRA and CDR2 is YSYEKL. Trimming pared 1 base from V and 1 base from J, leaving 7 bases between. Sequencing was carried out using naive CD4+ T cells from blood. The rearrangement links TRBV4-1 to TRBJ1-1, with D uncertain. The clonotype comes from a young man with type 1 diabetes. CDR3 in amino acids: CASSQVKGNTEAFF. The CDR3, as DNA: TGCGCCAGCAGCCAAGTAAAGGGGAACACTGAAGCTTTCTTT.